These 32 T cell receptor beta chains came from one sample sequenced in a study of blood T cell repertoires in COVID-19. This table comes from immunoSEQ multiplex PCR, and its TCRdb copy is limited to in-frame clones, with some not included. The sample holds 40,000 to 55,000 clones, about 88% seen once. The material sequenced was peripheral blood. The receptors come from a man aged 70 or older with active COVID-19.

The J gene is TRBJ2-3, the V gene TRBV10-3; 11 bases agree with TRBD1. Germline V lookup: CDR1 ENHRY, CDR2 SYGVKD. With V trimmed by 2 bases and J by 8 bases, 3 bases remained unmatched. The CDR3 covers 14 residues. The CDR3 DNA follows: TGTGCCATCAGTGAGGGACAGGGGGCAGTTACGCAGTATTTT. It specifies CAISEGQGAVTQYF.

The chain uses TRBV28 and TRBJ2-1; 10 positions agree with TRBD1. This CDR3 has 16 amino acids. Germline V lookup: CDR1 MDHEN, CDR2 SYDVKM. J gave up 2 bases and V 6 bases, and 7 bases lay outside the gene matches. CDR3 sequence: CASSTGTGATYNEQFF. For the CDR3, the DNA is TGTGCCAGCAGCACCGGGACAGGGGCTACCTACAATGAGCAGTTCTTC.

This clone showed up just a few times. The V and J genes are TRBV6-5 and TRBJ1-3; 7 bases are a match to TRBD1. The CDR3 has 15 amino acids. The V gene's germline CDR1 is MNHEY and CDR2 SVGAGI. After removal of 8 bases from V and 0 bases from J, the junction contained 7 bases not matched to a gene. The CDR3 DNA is TGTGCCAGCGGCCCGGGACAGTACTCTGGAAACACCATATATTTT. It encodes CASGPGQYSGNTIYF.

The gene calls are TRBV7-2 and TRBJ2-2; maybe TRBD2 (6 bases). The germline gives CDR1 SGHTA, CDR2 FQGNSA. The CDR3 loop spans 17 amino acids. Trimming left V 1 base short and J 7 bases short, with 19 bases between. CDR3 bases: TGTGCCAGCAGCTTAGATGTTAGGGGCGGAGGGGTCGGGGAGCTGTTTTTT. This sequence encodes CASSLDVRGGGVGELFF.

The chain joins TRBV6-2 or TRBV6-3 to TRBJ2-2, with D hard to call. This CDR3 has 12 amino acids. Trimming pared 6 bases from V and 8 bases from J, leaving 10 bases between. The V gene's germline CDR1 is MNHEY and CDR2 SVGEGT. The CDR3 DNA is TGTGCCAGCAGCCTGAACTTAGGGGAGCTGTTTTTT. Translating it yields CASSLNLGELFF.

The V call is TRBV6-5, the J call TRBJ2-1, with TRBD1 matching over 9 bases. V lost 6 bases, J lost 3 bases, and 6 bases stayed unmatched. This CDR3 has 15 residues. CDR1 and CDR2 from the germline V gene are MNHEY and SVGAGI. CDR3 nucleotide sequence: TGTGCCAGCAGCCCACCGGGACAGGGCTACAATGAGCAGTTCTTC. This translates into CASSPPGQGYNEQFF.

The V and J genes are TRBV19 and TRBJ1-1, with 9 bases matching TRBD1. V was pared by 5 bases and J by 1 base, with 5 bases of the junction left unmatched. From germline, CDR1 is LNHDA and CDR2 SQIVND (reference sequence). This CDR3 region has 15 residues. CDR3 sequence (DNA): TGTGCCAGTAGTCCCCGGGGACAGGGGAACACTGAAGCTTTCTTT. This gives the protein CASSPRGQGNTEAFF.

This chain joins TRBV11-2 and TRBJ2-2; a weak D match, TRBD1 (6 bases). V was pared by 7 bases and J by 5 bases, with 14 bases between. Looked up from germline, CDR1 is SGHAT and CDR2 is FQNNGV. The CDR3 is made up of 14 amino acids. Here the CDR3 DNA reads TGTGCCAGCACCCAAAGAACAGGGACCGGGGAGCTGTTTTTT. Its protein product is CASTQRTGTGELFF.

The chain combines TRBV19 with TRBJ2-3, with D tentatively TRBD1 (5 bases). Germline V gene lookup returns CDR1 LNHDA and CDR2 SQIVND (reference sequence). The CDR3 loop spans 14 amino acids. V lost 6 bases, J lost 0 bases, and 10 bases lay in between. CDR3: CASRGLASTDTQYF. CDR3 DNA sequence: TGTGCCAGTAGGGGGCTCGCTAGCACAGATACGCAGTATTTT. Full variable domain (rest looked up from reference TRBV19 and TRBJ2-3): DGGITQSPKYLFRKEGQNVTLSCEQNLNHDAMYWYRQDPGQGLRLIYYSQIVNDFQKGDIAEGYSVSREKKESFPLTVTSAQKNPTAFYLCASRGLASTDTQYFGPGTRLTVL.

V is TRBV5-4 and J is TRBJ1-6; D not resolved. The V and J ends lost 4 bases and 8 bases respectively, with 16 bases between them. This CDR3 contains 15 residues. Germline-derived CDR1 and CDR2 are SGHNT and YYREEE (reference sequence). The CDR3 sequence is CASSNRRGLDSPLHF. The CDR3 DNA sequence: TGTGCCAGCAGCAACCGCCGGGGTCTAGATTCACCCCTCCACTTT. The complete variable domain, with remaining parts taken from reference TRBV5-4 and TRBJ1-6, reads ETGVTQSPTHLIKTRGQQVTLRCSSQSGHNTVSWYQQALGQGPQFIFQYYREEENGRGNFPPRFSGLQFPNYSSELNVNALELDDSALYLCASSNRRGLDSPLHFGNGTRLTVT.

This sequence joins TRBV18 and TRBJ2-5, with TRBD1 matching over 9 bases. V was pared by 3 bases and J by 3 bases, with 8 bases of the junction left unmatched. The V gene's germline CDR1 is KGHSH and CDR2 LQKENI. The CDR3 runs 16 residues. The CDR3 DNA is TGTGCCAGCTCACCGGGACAGGGAACAGGGAAAGAGACCCAGTACTTC. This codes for CASSPGQGTGKETQYF. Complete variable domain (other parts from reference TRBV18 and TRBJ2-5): NAGVMQNPRHLVRRRGQEARLRCSPMKGHSHVYWYRQLPEEGLKFMVYLQKENIIDESGMPKERFSAEFPKEGPSILRIQQVVRGDSAAYFCASSPGQGTGKETQYFGPGTRLLVL.

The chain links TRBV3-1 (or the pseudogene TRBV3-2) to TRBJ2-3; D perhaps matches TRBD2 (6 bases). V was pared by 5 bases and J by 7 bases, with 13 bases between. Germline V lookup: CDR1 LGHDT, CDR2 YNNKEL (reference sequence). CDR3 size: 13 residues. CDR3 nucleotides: TGTGCCAGCAGCTTCCAAGCGGGTAATACGCAGTATTTT. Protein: CASSFQAGNTQYF.

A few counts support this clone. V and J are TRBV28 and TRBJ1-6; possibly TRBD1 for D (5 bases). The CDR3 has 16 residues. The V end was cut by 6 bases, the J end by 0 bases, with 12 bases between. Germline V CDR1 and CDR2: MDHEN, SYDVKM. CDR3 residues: CASRIGGVSYNSPLHF. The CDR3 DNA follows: TGTGCCAGCAGGATCGGGGGGGTCTCCTATAATTCACCCCTCCACTTT.

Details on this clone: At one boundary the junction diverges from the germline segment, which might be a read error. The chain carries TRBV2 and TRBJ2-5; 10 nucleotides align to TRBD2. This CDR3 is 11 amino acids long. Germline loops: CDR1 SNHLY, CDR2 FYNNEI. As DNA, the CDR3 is TGTGCCAGCAGTCTACTAGCGGGGTTCGACTTC. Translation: CASSLLAGFDF.

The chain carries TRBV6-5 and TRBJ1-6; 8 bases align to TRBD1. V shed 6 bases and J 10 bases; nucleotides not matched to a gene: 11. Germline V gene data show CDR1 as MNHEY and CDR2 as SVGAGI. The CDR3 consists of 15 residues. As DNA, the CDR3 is TGTGCCAGCAGCCCAGGCAGGGGGCAAGGATCACCCCTCCACTTT. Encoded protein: CASSPGRGQGSPLHF.

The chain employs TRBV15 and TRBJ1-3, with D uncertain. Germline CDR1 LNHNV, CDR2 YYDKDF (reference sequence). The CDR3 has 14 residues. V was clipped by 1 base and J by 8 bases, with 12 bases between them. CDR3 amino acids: CATSRGGGDYTIYF. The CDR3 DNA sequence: TGTGCCACCAGCAGAGGTGGAGGTGATTACACCATATATTTT. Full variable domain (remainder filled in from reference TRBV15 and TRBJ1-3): DAMVIQNPRYQVTQFGKPVTLSCSQTLNHNVMYWYQQKSSQAPKLLFHYYDKDFNNEADTPDNFQSRRPNTSFCFLDIRSPGLGDTAMYLCATSRGGGDYTIYFGEGSWLTVV.

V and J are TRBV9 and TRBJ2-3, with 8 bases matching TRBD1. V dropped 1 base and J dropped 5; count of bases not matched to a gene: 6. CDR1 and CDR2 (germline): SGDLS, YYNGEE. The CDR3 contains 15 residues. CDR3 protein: CASSVRQGAVDTQYF. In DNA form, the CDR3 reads TGTGCCAGCAGCGTACGCCAGGGGGCAGTAGATACGCAGTATTTT.

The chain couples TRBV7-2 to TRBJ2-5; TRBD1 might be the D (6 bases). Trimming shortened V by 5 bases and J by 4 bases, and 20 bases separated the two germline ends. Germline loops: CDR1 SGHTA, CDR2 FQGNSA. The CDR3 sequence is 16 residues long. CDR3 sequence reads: CASSLGQQSPRETQYF. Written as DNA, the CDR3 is TGTGCCAGCAGCCTCGGACAGCAGTCCCCTCGAGAGACCCAGTACTTC.

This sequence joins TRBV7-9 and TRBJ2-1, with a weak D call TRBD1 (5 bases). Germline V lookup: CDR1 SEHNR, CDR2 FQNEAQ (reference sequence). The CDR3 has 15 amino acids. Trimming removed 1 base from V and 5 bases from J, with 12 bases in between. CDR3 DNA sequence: TGTGCCAGCAGCTTAGGACAGAGCGTCGACAATGAGCAGTTCTTC. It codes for CASSLGQSVDNEQFF.

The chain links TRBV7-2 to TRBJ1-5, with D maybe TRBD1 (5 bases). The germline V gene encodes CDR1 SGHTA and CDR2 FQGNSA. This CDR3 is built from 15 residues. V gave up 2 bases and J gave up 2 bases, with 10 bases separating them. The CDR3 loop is CASSLTGVGNQPQHF. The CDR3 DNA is TGTGCCAGCAGCTTAACGGGGGTTGGCAATCAGCCCCAGCATTTT.

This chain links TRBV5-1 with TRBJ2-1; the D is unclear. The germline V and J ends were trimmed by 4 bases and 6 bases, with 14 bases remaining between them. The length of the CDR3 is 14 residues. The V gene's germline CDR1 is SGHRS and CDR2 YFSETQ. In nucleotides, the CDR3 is TGCGCCAGCAGCCTGCTTCTCTCGGGCAATGAGCAGTTCTTC. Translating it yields CASSLLLSGNEQFF.

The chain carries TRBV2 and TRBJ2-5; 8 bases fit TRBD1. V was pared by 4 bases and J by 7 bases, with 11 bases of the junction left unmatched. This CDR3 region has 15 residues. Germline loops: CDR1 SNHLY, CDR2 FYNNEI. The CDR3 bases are TGTGCCAGCAGTGTTTCGACAGGGGAGAGGGGGACCCAGTACTTC. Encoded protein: CASSVSTGERGTQYF.

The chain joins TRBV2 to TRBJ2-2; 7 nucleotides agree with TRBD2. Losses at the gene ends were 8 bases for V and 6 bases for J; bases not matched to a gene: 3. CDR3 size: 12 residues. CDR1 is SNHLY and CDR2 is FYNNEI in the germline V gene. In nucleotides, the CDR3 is TGTGCCAGCTGGGAGGGGCCCGGGGAGCTGTTTTTT. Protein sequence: CASWEGPGELFF. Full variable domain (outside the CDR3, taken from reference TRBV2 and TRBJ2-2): EPEVTQTPSHQVTQMGQEVILRCVPISNHLYFYWYRQILGQKVEFLVSFYNNEISEKSEIFDDQFSVERPDGSNFTLKIRSTKLEDSAMYFCASWEGPGELFFGEGSRLTVL.

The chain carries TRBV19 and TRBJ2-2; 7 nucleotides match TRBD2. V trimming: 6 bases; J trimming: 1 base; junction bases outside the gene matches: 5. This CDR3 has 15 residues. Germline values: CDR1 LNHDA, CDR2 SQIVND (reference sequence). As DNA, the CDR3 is TGTGCCAGTAGGGACACTAGCGAGAACACCGGGGAGCTGTTTTTT. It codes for CASRDTSENTGELFF.

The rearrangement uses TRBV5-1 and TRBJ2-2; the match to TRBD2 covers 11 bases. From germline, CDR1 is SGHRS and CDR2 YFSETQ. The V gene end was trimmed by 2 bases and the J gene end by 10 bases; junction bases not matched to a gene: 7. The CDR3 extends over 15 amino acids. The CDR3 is CASSFNLAGGEELFF. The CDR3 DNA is TGCGCCAGCAGCTTTAATCTAGCGGGGGGCGAGGAGCTGTTTTTT.

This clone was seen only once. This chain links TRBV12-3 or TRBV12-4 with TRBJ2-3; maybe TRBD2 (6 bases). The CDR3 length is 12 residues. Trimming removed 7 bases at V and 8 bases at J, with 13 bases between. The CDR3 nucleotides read TGTGCCAGCACCCTCGGGAGTAGTACGCAGTATTTT. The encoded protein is CASTLGSSTQYF.

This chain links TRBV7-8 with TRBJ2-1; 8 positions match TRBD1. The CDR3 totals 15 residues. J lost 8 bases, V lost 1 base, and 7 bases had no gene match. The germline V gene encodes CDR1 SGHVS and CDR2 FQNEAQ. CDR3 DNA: TGTGCCAGCAGCTTAGGAGGACAGGGTGGCTATGAGCAGTTCTTC. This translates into CASSLGGQGGYEQFF.

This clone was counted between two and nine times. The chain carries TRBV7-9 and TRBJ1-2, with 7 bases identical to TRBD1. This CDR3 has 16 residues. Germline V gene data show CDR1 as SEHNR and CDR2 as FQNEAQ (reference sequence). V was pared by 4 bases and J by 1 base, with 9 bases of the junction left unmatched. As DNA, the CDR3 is TGTGCCAGCAGCTCACCTAGGGACAGTCTTAACTATGGCTACACCTTC. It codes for CASSSPRDSLNYGYTF.

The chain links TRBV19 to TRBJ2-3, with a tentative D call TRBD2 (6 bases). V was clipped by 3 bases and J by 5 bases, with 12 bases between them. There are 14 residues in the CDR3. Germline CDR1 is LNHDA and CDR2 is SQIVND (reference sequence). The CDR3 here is CASSIGGAGDTQYF. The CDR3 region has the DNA TGTGCCAGTAGTATTGGCGGGGCCGGAGATACGCAGTATTTT. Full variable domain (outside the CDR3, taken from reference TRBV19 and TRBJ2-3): DGGITQSPKYLFRKEGQNVTLSCEQNLNHDAMYWYRQDPGQGLRLIYYSQIVNDFQKGDIAEGYSVSREKKESFPLTVTSAQKNPTAFYLCASSIGGAGDTQYFGPGTRLTVL.

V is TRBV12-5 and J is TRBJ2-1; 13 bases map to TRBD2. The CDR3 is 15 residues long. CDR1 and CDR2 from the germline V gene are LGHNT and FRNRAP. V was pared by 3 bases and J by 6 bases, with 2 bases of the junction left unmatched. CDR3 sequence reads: CASGFGTSGVNEQFF. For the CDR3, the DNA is TGTGCTAGTGGTTTCGGGACTAGCGGGGTCAATGAGCAGTTCTTC. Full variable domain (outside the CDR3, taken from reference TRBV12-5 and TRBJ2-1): DARVTQTPRHKVTEMGQEVTMRCQPILGHNTVFWYRQTMMQGLELLAYFRNRAPLDDSGMPKDRFSAEMPDATLATLKIQPSEPRDSAVYFCASGFGTSGVNEQFFGPGTRLTVL.

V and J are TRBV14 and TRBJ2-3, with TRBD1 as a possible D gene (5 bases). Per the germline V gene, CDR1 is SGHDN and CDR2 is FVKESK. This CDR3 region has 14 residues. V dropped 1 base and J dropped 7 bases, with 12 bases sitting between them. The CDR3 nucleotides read TGTGCCAGCAGCCAAGGTAGGGGCGGAAATACGCAGTATTTT. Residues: CASSQGRGGNTQYF.

The CDR3 spells CASSEVDTQPQHF. CDR3 nucleotides: TGTGCCAGCAGTGAAGTGGACACTCAGCCCCAGCATTTT. The chain uses TRBV6-1 and TRBJ1-5; D possibly corresponds to TRBD1 (5 bases). Trimming took 1 base from V and 6 from J, leaving 7 bases between them. The germline CDR1 and CDR2 sequences are MNHNS and SASEGT. The CDR3 loop spans 13 amino acids.